These 31 T cell receptor beta chains were sequenced from one sample in a study of shared clonotypes between healthy human individuals. Assay used: immunoSEQ multiplex PCR; TCRdb lists only in-frame clones, some missing. The repertoire holds 1,500,000 or so clones, with 98% as singletons. What was sequenced was naive CD4+ T cells sorted from blood. The subset was: CD45RA+ positively selected. The receptors here all came from a man under 40 in good health.

This chain links TRBV2 with TRBJ2-1; D is perhaps TRBD2 (5 bases). The V end lost 8 bases, the J end lost 5 bases, and 13 bases lay between the germline ends. The germline V gene has CDR1 SNHLY and CDR2 FYNNEI. The CDR3 extends over 13 amino acids. CDR3 in DNA: TGTGCCAGCGCCCTAGCTGGGGACAATGAGCAGTTCTTC. It specifies CASALAGDNEQFF. The full variable domain, completed using reference TRBV2 and TRBJ2-1, is EPEVTQTPSHQVTQMGQEVILRCVPISNHLYFYWYRQILGQKVEFLVSFYNNEISEKSEIFDDQFSVERPDGSNFTLKIRSTKLEDSAMYFCASALAGDNEQFFGPGTRLTVL.

This chain joins TRBV9 and TRBJ2-1; D may be TRBD1 (6 bases). CDR3 length: 16 amino acids. Trimming cost V 4 bases and J 2 bases, with 16 bases left between them. Germline V gene lookup returns CDR1 SGDLS and CDR2 YYNGEE. The CDR3 region has the DNA TGTGCCAGCAGCTCAATCGGGACAAGCCCCTACAATGAGCAGTTCTTC. This codes for CASSSIGTSPYNEQFF.

The chain has TRBV2 and TRBJ2-7; D tentatively fits TRBD1 or TRBD2 (6 bases each). V lost 6 bases and J lost 4, with 19 bases in between. Germline V CDR1 and CDR2: SNHLY, FYNNEI. The CDR3 length is 15 residues. The CDR3 sequence is CASRNQGTQKYEQYF. As DNA, the CDR3 is TGTGCCAGCAGGAACCAGGGGACTCAAAAGTACGAGCAGTACTTC.

The genes are TRBV19 and TRBJ2-7; the D gene could be TRBD1 or TRBD2 (5 bases each). Germline lookup yields CDR1 LNHDA and CDR2 SQIVND (reference sequence). Deletions cut 1 base from V and 2 bases from J, with 9 bases between. There are 14 residues in the CDR3. As DNA, the CDR3 is TGTGCCAGTAGTATAGGGGACGTCGCCTACGAGCAGTACTTC. Protein product: CASSIGDVAYEQYF.

This clone was counted once. The CDR3 reads CASSVLAGEGTGELFF. CDR3 sequence (DNA): TGCGCCAGCAGTGTCCTAGCGGGAGAGGGCACCGGGGAGCTGTTTTTT. The rearrangement uses TRBV10-2 and TRBJ2-2, with TRBD2 matching 10 bases. V gave up 4 bases and J gave up 4 bases; unmatched junction bases: 6. CDR1 is WSHSY, CDR2 SAAADI, per germline. This CDR3 is 16 amino acids long.

The chain has TRBV5-1 and TRBJ1-1; 7 bases match TRBD1. V shed 4 bases, J shed 0 bases, and the junction held 6 bases outside the gene matches. The germline V gene encodes CDR1 SGHRS and CDR2 YFSETQ. The CDR3 contains 15 residues. CDR3 sequence: CASSGSGQLNTEAFF. The CDR3 DNA is TGCGCCAGCAGCGGTTCGGGACAGCTGAACACTGAAGCTTTCTTT.

This chain connects TRBV14 to TRBJ2-3, with D perhaps matching TRBD1 (5 bases). Germline loops: CDR1 SGHDN, CDR2 FVKESK. This CDR3 contains 15 residues. V shed 2 bases and J shed 2 bases, with 11 bases lying between them. As DNA, the CDR3 is TGTGCCAGCAGCCAAAAGGGGCCGATCACAGATACGCAGTATTTT. Protein sequence: CASSQKGPITDTQYF.

This chain uses TRBV2 with TRBJ1-1, with a weak D call TRBD1 (6 bases). The V end was cut by 9 bases, the J end by 8 bases, with 25 bases between. The CDR3 is 15 residues long. Germline loops: CDR1 SNHLY, CDR2 FYNNEI. CDR3 nucleotides: TGTGCCAGACCCCCAAAGGGGGGCTCGTTAGAGGAAGCTTTCTTT. Its translation is CARPPKGGSLEEAFF.

The rearrangement links TRBV11-3 to TRBJ2-3; maybe TRBD1 (5 bases). Germline CDR1 reads SGHNT; CDR2 reads YENEEA. V lost 0 bases and J lost 5, with 6 bases in between. This CDR3 has 13 amino acids. The CDR3 region has the DNA TGTGCCAGCAGCTTAGACAGGGAAGATACGCAGTATTTT. Protein product: CASSLDREDTQYF.

As for this clone: Other nucleotide sequences in the sample specify the same CDR3. The rearrangement joins TRBV5-1 to TRBJ2-2; D may be TRBD2 (6 bases). The germline CDR1 and CDR2 sequences are SGHRS and YFSETQ. Trimming pared 1 base from V and 1 base from J, leaving 8 bases between. CDR3 length equals 15 residues. CDR3: CASSLRAGNTGELFF. The CDR3 DNA is TGCGCCAGCAGCTTGCGAGCGGGGAACACCGGGGAGCTGTTTTTT. Complete variable domain (other parts from reference TRBV5-1 and TRBJ2-2): KAGVTQTPRYLIKTRGQQVTLSCSPISGHRSVSWYQQTPGQGLQFLFEYFSETQRNKGNFPGRFSGRQFSNSRSEMNVSTLELGDSALYLCASSLRAGNTGELFFGEGSRLTVL.

The chain links TRBV27 to TRBJ2-7; D ambiguous. With 4 bases removed from V and 3 bases from J, the gap between germline ends came to 10 bases. Germline V gene sequence: CDR1 MNHEY, CDR2 SMNVEV (reference sequence). The CDR3 loop spans 13 amino acids. CDR3 bases: TGTGCCAGCAGTTCCCCACCCAACTACGAGCAGTACTTC. Amino acids: CASSSPPNYEQYF.

The chain joins TRBV28 to TRBJ1-5; 7 nucleotides line up with TRBD1. CDR3 size: 13 residues. Germline assignment: CDR1 MDHEN and CDR2 SYDVKM. The V gene end was trimmed by 6 bases and the J gene end by 8 bases; junction bases not matched to a gene: 7. The CDR3 DNA is TGTGCCAGCAGGCCTCAGGGGGTAGAGCCCCAGCATTTT. Protein: CASRPQGVEPQHF.

The chain couples TRBV29-1 to TRBJ1-3; D is unresolved. V was cut by 8 bases and J by 4 bases, with 9 bases left in between. CDR3 length: 11 amino acids. Germline assignment: CDR1 SQVTM and CDR2 ANQGSEA. CDR3 sequence: CSFLSGNTIYF. As DNA, the CDR3 is TGCAGCTTTCTGTCGGGAAACACCATATATTTT.

This clone was counted a single time. The CDR3 sequence is CASSPVHPPTLHYEQYF. In DNA form, the CDR3 reads TGCGCCAGCAGCCCAGTTCACCCCCCCACTCTTCACTACGAGCAGTACTTC. The chain joins TRBV4-1 to TRBJ2-7; no reliable D call. Germline V gene lookup returns CDR1 MGHRA and CDR2 YSYEKL. This CDR3 is built from 17 residues. Deletions cut 4 bases from V and 3 bases from J, with 22 bases between.

The rearrangement joins TRBV28 to TRBJ2-2; D remains unclear. The CDR3 runs to 12 residues. The V and J ends lost 3 bases and 6 bases respectively, with 5 bases between them. Germline values: CDR1 MDHEN, CDR2 SYDVKM. CDR3 DNA: TGTGCCAGCAGTTTTCTGGCCGGGGAGCTGTTTTTT. Protein sequence: CASSFLAGELFF. Looking up the rest from reference TRBV28 and TRBJ2-2 gives the full variable domain: DVKVTQSSRYLVKRTGEKVFLECVQDMDHENMFWYRQDPGLGLRLIYFSYDVKMKEKGDIPEGYSVSREKKERFSLILESASTNQTSMYLCASSFLAGELFFGEGSRLTVL.

The chain links TRBV5-4 to TRBJ2-3; 12 bases agree with TRBD2. Looked up from germline, CDR1 is SGHNT and CDR2 is YYREEE (reference sequence). The CDR3 totals 17 residues. Trimming removed 5 bases from V and 0 bases from J; junction bases left unmatched: 7. CDR3 in DNA: TGTGCCAGCAGACCCGGGACTAGCGGGCCTAGCACAGATACGCAGTATTTT. Translating it yields CASRPGTSGPSTDTQYF.

The chain employs TRBV10-3 and TRBJ1-1; D is ambiguous. V gave up 2 bases and J gave up 4 bases, with 8 bases separating them. The germline V gene encodes CDR1 ENHRY and CDR2 SYGVKD. This CDR3 has 13 residues. Written as DNA, the CDR3 is TGTGCCATCAGTGAGGGGAGAATCACTGAAGCTTTCTTT. Amino acid sequence: CAISEGRITEAFF.

This rearrangement joins TRBV5-4 to TRBJ2-7; 9 nucleotides match TRBD1. The ends lost 2 bases at V and 5 bases at J; junction bases unmatched: 17. CDR1 and CDR2 from the germline V gene are SGHNT and YYREEE (reference sequence). The CDR3 consists of 18 residues. DNA for the CDR3: TGTGCCAGCAGCTTATCTCTGGGCATGGGACAGGGTAAAAACGAGCAGTACTTC. This sequence encodes CASSLSLGMGQGKNEQYF.

Note on this clone: The same CDR3 arises from other DNA sequences in this sample as well. The chain has TRBV7-2 and TRBJ2-7; D might be TRBD1 (6 bases). The germline V and J ends were trimmed by 1 base and 2 bases, with 9 bases remaining between them. Germline V gene data show CDR1 as SGHTA and CDR2 as FQGNSA. The CDR3 spans 14 residues. The CDR3 here is CASSLVPGAYEQYF. The CDR3 DNA reads TGTGCCAGCAGCTTAGTTCCAGGGGCCTACGAGCAGTACTTC.

The chain carries TRBV28 and TRBJ1-5, with 11 bases that match TRBD1. After removal of 4 bases from V and 6 bases from J, the junction contained 11 bases not matched to a gene. The CDR3 length is 17 residues. The V gene's germline CDR1 is MDHEN and CDR2 SYDVKM. The CDR3 nucleotides read TGTGCCAGCAGTTCGAGCCCGGGACAGGGGGAAGGTCAGCCCCAGCATTTT. It codes for CASSSSPGQGEGQPQHF.

V is TRBV5-1 and J is TRBJ2-3, with D unresolved. CDR3 size: 13 residues. From germline, CDR1 is SGHRS and CDR2 YFSETQ. The ends were cut back, 0 bases at V and 3 bases at J, with 5 bases in the middle. The CDR3 sequence: CASSLAQTDTQYF. For the CDR3, the DNA is TGCGCCAGCAGCTTGGCTCAGACAGATACGCAGTATTTT.

As for this clone: Other DNA variants within this sample encode the same CDR3. V usage is TRBV6-1 and J usage is TRBJ2-3, with TRBD2 matching over 11 bases. Germline loops: CDR1 MNHNS, CDR2 SASEGT. There are 16 residues in the CDR3. V lost 4 bases to trimming and J lost 2 bases; unmatched junction nucleotides: 5. The CDR3 nucleotides read TGTGCCAGCAGTGGATTAGCGGGAGGGCTCACAGATACGCAGTATTTT. It encodes CASSGLAGGLTDTQYF.

The chain is built from TRBV7-9 and TRBJ2-2; D may be TRBD1 or TRBD2 (6 bases each). Trimming pared 7 bases from V and 5 bases from J, leaving 20 bases between. This CDR3 is built from 16 residues. Germline loops: CDR1 SEHNR, CDR2 FQNEAQ (reference sequence). The CDR3 nucleotides are TGTGCCAGCACCTCGCTGGGGGGCGCGGGGACCGGGGAGCTGTTTTTT. Residues: CASTSLGGAGTGELFF.

The chain employs TRBV6-5 and TRBJ1-2; weak D call: TRBD1 (5 bases). Germline CDR1 is MNHEY and CDR2 is SVGAGI. This CDR3 has 12 amino acids. V was pared by 7 bases and J by 6 bases, with 12 bases between. The CDR3 here is CASTRGVHGYTF. CDR3 sequence (DNA): TGTGCCAGCACTAGAGGGGTTCATGGCTACACCTTC.

This chain links TRBV4-1 with TRBJ2-1; D remains ambiguous. The V end was cut by 4 bases, the J end by 5 bases, with 9 bases between. Germline V gene lookup returns CDR1 MGHRA and CDR2 YSYEKL. The CDR3 loop spans 13 amino acids. CDR3 coding DNA: TGCGCCAGCAGCCTACTAATCAACAATGAGCAGTTCTTC. Translation: CASSLLINNEQFF.

The chain links TRBV5-4 to TRBJ2-2; D not certain. Trimming cost V 2 bases and J 5 bases, with 7 bases left between them. The CDR3 contains 13 residues. CDR1 SGHNT and CDR2 YYREEE come from the germline V gene (reference sequence). The CDR3 loop is CASSFSSTGELFF. DNA of the CDR3: TGTGCCAGCAGCTTCTCGTCGACCGGGGAGCTGTTTTTT.

Points on this clone: Other DNA sequences in this specimen translate into the identical CDR3. The rearrangement uses TRBV29-1 and TRBJ2-1; no definite D call. There are 10 residues in the CDR3. The germline CDR1 and CDR2 sequences are SQVTM and ANQGSEA. The V and J ends lost 4 bases and 6 bases respectively, with 4 bases between them. The CDR3 sequence is CSVGGNEQFF. In DNA form, the CDR3 reads TGCAGCGTTGGGGGCAATGAGCAGTTCTTC.

The V gene is TRBV7-8, the J gene TRBJ1-1; unclear D gene. Germline V CDR1 and CDR2: SGHVS, FQNEAQ. Trimming stripped 5 bases from V and 3 bases from J, with 10 bases between. The length of the CDR3 is 13 residues. CDR3 residues: CASSPLRHTEAFF. CDR3 nucleotides: TGTGCCAGCAGCCCCCTCAGACACACTGAAGCTTTCTTT.

The chain recombines TRBV6-5 with TRBJ2-1; 10 nucleotides agree with TRBD2. Germline V gene lookup returns CDR1 MNHEY and CDR2 SVGAGI. The trim removed 7 bases at V and 9 bases at J, leaving 9 bases unmatched. This CDR3 contains 14 residues. In DNA, the CDR3 is TGTGCCAGCAAGCTCACTAGCGGGATAGGTGAGCAGTTCTTC. It translates to CASKLTSGIGEQFF.

The chain recombines TRBV7-2 with TRBJ2-1; a weak D match, TRBD2 (5 bases). CDR3 size: 16 residues. Trimming stripped 5 bases from V and 0 bases from J, with 14 bases between. The germline CDR1 and CDR2 sequences are SGHTA and FQGNSA. This CDR3 is CASSPPGIRSYNEQFF. CDR3 nucleotides: TGTGCCAGCAGCCCACCCGGGATCCGCTCCTACAATGAGCAGTTCTTC.

The V and J genes are TRBV5-4 and TRBJ2-7; 7 bases fit TRBD2. V trimming: 6 bases; J trimming: 0 bases; junction bases outside the gene matches: 6. The germline gives CDR1 SGHNT, CDR2 YYREEE (reference sequence). The CDR3 covers 14 residues. CDR3 nucleotide sequence: TGTGCCAGCAACTCCGGGACTAACTCCTACGAGCAGTACTTC. The encoded protein is CASNSGTNSYEQYF. The full variable domain, with the rest looked up from reference TRBV5-4 and TRBJ2-7, is ETGVTQSPTHLIKTRGQQVTLRCSSQSGHNTVSWYQQALGQGPQFIFQYYREEENGRGNFPPRFSGLQFPNYSSELNVNALELDDSALYLCASNSGTNSYEQYFGPGTRLTVT.